The rows below give T cell receptor beta chains drawn from one sample of a study of response to subunit inactivated influenza vaccine. TCRdb re-called the RT-PCR reads with MiXCR, one entry per CDR3 protein. The sample yields hundreds of thousands of distinct CDR3 sequences, about 15% seen once. Sample: PBMCs from blood, taken about 14 days before vaccination. Source of these receptors: a man aged 50 to 60 who received an inactivated influenza vaccine. The CDR3 runs from the conserved cysteine through the conserved F or W. A D gene is named only where the DNA matches it firmly. Size is omitted from some rows. Given values are once, few, many or a class for expanded clones.

V: TRBV7-8; D: NA; J: TRBJ2-7; size: NA; CDR3: CASSLVTGPTYEQYF
V: TRBV6-2/TRBV6-3; D: TRBD2; J: TRBJ2-2; size: few; CDR3: CASSNGLAGSVELFF
V: TRBV15; D: TRBD2; J: TRBJ2-1; size: few; CDR3: CATSRDSGRGNEQFF
V: TRBV7-2; D: NA; J: TRBJ1-1; size: many; CDR3: CASSLIMGAGTEAFF
V: TRBV12-3/TRBV12-4; D: TRBD1; J: TRBJ2-4; size: NA; CDR3: CASSLSDRGDIQYF
V: TRBV7-9; D: TRBD1; J: TRBJ2-5; size: few; CDR3: CASSLAPRDSAKETQYF
V: TRBV27; D: TRBD2; J: TRBJ2-5; size: once; CDR3: CASKLGLAGGETQYF
V: TRBV4-2; D: TRBD2; J: TRBJ2-7; size: NA; CDR3: CASSQVPEAGGRYEQYF
V: TRBV4-2; D: NA; J: TRBJ2-6; size: NA; CDR3: CASSQVAGAISGANVLTF
V: TRBV28; D: TRBD2; J: TRBJ2-5; size: few; CDR3: CASRGTRRGQETQYF
V: TRBV20-1; D: NA; J: TRBJ2-7; size: many; CDR3: CSAATVSYEQYF
V: TRBV15; D: TRBD2; J: TRBJ2-3; size: few; CDR3: CATSRDGLAGSSTYTQYF
V: TRBV28; D: NA; J: TRBJ2-5; size: NA; CDR3: CASSPPTGQETQYF
V: TRBV4-3; D: TRBD1; J: TRBJ2-7; size: few; CDR3: CASGGQGNGEQYF
V: TRBV13; D: NA; J: TRBJ2-3; size: few; CDR3: CASSLGRGLSTDTQYF
V: TRBV20-1; D: NA; J: TRBJ1-4; size: NA; CDR3: CSVRRGGEEKLFF
V: TRBV10-3; D: TRBD1; J: TRBJ1-1; size: few; CDR3: CAIKETGINTEAFF
V: TRBV4-3; D: NA; J: TRBJ1-4; size: NA; CDR3: CASSQGTGGPTNEKLFF
V: TRBV20-1; D: TRBD1; J: TRBJ2-7; size: many; CDR3: CSVQGEVYEQYF
V: TRBV20-1; D: TRBD1; J: TRBJ1-5; size: NA; CDR3: CSARDGQGVQPQHF
V: TRBV7-4; D: NA; J: TRBJ2-1; size: many; CDR3: CARGRSSYNEQFF
V: TRBV5-5; D: NA; J: TRBJ2-7; size: NA; CDR3: CAISPGRGYEQYF
V: TRBV5-5; D: TRBD1; J: TRBJ2-7; size: NA; CDR3: CASSLASGTVLYEQYF
V: TRBV7-2; D: NA; J: TRBJ2-5; size: NA; CDR3: CASSSGYKGTQYF
V: TRBV5-1; D: NA; J: TRBJ2-3; size: NA; CDR3: CASSPGTPSDTQYF
V: TRBV5-6; D: TRBD1; J: TRBJ1-2; size: many; CDR3: CASSSPGDRGQSGYTF
V: TRBV14; D: TRBD1; J: TRBJ2-3; size: many; CDR3: CASSRTGGSYTQYF
V: TRBV5-1; D: NA; J: TRBJ2-7; size: few; CDR3: CASSFYTAGYF
V: TRBV12-3/TRBV12-4; D: NA; J: TRBJ1-5; size: few; CDR3: CASSLSGGGGSNQPQHF
V: TRBV12-3/TRBV12-4; D: NA; J: TRBJ2-7; size: NA; CDR3: CATSPGNSYEQYF
V: TRBV6-1; D: TRBD2; J: TRBJ2-3; size: many; CDR3: CASTPLFAGGSTDTQYF
V: TRBV7-2; D: NA; J: TRBJ1-4; size: NA; CDR3: CASRSTRGEKLFF
V: TRBV6-1; D: TRBD1; J: TRBJ1-4; size: few; CDR3: CASSRQGANEKLFF